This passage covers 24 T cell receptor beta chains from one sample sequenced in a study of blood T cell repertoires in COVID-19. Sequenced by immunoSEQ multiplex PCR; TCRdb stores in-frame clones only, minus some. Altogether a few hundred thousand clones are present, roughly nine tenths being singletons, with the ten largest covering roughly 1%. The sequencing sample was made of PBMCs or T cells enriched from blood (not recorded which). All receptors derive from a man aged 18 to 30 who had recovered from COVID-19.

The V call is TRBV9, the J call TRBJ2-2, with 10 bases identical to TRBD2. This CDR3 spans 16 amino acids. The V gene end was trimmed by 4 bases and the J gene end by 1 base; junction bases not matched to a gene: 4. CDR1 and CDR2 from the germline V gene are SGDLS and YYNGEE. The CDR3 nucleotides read TGTGCCAGCAGCCCTAGCGGGGGCTGGAACACCGGGGAGCTGTTTTTT. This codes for CASSPSGGWNTGELFF.

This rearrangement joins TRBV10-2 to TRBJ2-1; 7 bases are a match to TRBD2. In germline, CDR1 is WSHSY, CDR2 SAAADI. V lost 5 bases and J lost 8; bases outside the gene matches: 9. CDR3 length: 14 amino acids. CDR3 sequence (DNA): TGCGCCAGCAGTTCCAACGGGGGGATGGATGAGCAGTTCTTC. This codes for CASSSNGGMDEQFF.

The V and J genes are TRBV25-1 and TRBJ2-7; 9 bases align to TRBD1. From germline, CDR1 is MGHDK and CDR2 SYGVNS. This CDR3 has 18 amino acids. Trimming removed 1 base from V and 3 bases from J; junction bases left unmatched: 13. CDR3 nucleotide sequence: TGTGCCAGCAGTGAATCAAGGACCGGGACAGGGCGATACTACGAGCAGTACTTC. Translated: CASSESRTGTGRYYEQYF.

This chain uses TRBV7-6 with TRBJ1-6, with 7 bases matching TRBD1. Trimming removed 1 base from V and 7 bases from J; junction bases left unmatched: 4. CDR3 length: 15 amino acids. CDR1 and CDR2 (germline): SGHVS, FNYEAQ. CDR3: CASSLGGTANSPLHF. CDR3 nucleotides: TGTGCCAGCAGCTTAGGCGGGACAGCGAATTCACCCCTCCACTTT.

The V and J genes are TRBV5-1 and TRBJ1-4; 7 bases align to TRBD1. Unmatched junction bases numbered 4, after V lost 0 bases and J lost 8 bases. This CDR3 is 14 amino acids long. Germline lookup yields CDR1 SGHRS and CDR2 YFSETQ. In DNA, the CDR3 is TGCGCCAGCAGCTTGGGTGGGACAGCCGAAAAACTGTTTTTT. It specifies CASSLGGTAEKLFF. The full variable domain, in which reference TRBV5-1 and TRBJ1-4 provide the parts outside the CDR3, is KAGVTQTPRYLIKTRGQQVTLSCSPISGHRSVSWYQQTPGQGLQFLFEYFSETQRNKGNFPGRFSGRQFSNSRSEMNVSTLELGDSALYLCASSLGGTAEKLFFGSGTQLSVL.

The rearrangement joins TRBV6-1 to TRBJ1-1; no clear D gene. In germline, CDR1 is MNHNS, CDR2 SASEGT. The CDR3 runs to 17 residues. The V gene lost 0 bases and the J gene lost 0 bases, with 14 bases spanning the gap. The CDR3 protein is CASSEAQSLSMNTEAFF. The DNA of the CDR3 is TGTGCCAGCAGTGAAGCACAGTCCTTATCCATGAACACTGAAGCTTTCTTT.

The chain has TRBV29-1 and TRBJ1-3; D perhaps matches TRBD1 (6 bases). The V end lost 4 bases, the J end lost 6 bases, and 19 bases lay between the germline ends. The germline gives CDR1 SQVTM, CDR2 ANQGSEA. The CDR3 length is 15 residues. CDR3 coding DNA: TGCAGCGTTGGGGCTCAGGGGTTGAAGGAAAACACCATATATTTT. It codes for CSVGAQGLKENTIYF.

The CDR3 sequence: CASSMTQMNTEAFF. The CDR3 region has the DNA TGTGCCAGCAGCATGACACAAATGAACACTGAAGCTTTCTTT. The chain uses TRBV11-2 and TRBJ1-1, with D hard to call. The V gene lost 5 bases and the J gene lost 0 bases, with 10 bases spanning the gap. The CDR3 sequence is 14 residues long. The V gene's germline CDR1 is SGHAT and CDR2 FQNNGV.

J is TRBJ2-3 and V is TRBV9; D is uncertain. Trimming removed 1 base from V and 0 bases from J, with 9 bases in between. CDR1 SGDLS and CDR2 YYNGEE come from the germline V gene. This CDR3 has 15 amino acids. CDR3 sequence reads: CASSVFAVSTDTQYF. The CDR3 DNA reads TGTGCCAGCAGCGTATTTGCGGTGAGCACAGATACGCAGTATTTT.

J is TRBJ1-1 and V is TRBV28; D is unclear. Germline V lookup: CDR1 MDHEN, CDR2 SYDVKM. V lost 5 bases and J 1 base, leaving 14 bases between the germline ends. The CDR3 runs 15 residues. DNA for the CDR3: TGTGCCAGCAGTCCCTATCCCCCAGGGAACACTGAAGCTTTCTTT. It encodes CASSPYPPGNTEAFF.

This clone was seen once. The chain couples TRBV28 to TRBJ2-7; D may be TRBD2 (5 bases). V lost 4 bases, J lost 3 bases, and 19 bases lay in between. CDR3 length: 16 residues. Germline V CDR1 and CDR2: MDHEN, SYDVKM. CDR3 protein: CASSSKSSVRDYEQYF. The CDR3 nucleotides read TGTGCCAGCAGTTCCAAGTCTTCAGTTCGGGACTACGAGCAGTACTTC.

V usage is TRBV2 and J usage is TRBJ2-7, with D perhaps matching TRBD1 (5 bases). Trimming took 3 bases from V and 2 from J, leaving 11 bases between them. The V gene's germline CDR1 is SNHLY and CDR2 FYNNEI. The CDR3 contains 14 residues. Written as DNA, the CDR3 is TGTGCCAGCAGTGACCAGGACAAAGCCTACGAGCAGTACTTC. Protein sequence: CASSDQDKAYEQYF.

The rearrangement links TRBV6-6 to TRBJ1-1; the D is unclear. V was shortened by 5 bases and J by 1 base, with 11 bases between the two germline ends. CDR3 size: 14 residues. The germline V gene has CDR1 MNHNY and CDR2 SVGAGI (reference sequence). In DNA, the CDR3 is TGTGCCAGCAGTCCCTCCGTCCCGAACACTGAAGCTTTCTTT. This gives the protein CASSPSVPNTEAFF.

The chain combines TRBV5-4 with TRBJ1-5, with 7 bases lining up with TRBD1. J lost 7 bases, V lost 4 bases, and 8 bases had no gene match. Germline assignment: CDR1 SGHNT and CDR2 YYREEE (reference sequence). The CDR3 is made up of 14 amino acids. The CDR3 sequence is CASSQQGMNQPQHF. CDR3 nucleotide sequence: TGTGCCAGCAGCCAACAGGGGATGAACCAGCCCCAGCATTTT.

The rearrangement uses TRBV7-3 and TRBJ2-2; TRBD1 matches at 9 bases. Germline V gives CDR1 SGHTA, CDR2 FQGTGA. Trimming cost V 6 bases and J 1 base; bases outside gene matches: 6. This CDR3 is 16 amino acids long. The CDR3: CASRRPGQGNTGELFF. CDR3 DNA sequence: TGTGCCAGCAGGAGGCCGGGACAGGGGAACACCGGGGAGCTGTTTTTT.

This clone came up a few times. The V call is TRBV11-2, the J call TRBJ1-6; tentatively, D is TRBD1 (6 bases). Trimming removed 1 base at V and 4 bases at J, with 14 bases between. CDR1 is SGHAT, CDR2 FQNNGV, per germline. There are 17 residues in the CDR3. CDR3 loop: CASSLGPGETYNSPLHF. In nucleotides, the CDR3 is TGTGCCAGCAGCTTAGGGCCAGGGGAAACTTATAATTCACCCCTCCACTTT.

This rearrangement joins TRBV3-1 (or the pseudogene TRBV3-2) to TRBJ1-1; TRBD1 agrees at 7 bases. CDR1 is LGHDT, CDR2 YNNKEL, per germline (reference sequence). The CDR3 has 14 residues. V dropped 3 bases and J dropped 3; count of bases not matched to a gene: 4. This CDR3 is CASSHTGDDTEAFF. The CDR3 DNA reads TGTGCCAGCAGCCACACAGGGGACGACACTGAAGCTTTCTTT.

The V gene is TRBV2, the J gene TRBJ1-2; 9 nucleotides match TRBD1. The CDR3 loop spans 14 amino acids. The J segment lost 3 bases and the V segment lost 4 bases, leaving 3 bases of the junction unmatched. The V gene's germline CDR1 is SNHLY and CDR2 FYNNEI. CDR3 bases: TGTGCCAGCAGTGGGTGGGACAGGGACTATGGCTACACCTTC. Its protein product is CASSGWDRDYGYTF.

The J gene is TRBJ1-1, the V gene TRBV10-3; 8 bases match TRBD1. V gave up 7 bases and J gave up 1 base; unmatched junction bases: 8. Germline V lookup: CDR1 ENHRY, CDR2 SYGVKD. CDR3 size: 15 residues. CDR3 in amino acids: CAITRQGLGNTEAFF. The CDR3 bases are TGTGCCATCACCCGACAGGGGCTTGGGAACACTGAAGCTTTCTTT.

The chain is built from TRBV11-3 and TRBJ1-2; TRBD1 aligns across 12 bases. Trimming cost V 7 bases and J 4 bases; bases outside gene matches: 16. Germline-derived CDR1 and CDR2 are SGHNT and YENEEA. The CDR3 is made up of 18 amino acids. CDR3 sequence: CASIKRTGTGGFRYGYTF. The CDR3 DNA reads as TGTGCCAGCATCAAGCGGACCGGGACAGGGGGCTTTCGCTATGGCTACACCTTC.

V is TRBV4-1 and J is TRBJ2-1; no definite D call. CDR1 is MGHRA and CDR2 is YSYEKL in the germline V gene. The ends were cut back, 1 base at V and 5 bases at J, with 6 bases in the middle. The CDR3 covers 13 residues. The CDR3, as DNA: TGCGCCAGCAGCCAAGTTTCAGACAATGAGCAGTTCTTC. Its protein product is CASSQVSDNEQFF.

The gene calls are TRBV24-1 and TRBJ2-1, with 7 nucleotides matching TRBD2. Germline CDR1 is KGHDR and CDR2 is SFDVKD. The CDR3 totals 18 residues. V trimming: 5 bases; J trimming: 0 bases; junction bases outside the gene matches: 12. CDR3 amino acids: CATSGHGWGDYSYNEQFF. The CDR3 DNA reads TGTGCCACCAGTGGCCACGGATGGGGGGACTACTCCTACAATGAGCAGTTCTTC.

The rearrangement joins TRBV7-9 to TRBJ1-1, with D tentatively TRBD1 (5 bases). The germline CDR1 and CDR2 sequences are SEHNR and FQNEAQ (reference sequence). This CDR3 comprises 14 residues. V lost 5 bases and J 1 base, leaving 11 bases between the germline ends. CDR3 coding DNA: TGTGCCAGCAGCCAACCCCAGGGGAACACTGAAGCTTTCTTT. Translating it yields CASSQPQGNTEAFF.

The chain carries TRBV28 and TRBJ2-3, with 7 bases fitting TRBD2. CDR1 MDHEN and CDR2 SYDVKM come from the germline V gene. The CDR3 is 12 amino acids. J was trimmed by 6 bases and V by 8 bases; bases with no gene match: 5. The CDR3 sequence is CASEGGKDTQYF. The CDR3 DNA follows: TGTGCCAGCGAGGGAGGGAAGGATACGCAGTATTTT.